The TCR beta chain described here comes from a study of blood T cells in healthy people across ages. Study results and caveats: The study could not conclusively compare naive and antigen-experienced cells, given its unsorted PBMCs.

Researchers report isolating at least 7 million PBMCs per sample. Primers used in a second PCR of roughly 7 to 12 cycles were a sample-barcoded 5' primer and a J-beta primer mix. Each of the cDNA molecules was tagged by a template-switch adaptor with 12 random nucleotides. TCRdb processed the 5' RACE reads anew with MiXCR; each CDR3 protein has one entry. The repertoire has some 690,000 distinct CDR3 sequences, 22% of them found once; the top ten carry around a fifth. About this clonotype itself: Its antigen remains unidentified.

V dropped 3 bases and J dropped 7 bases, with 18 bases sitting between them. In germline, CDR1 is SQVTM, CDR2 ANQGSEA. The CDR3 sequence is 14 residues long. The source is a man aged 70-80 years in good health. The sequenced material came from blood. The chain is built from TRBV29-1 and TRBJ2-5; TRBD2 might be the D (6 bases). The CDR3 loop reads CSVEPRVGGGTQYF. The CDR3 DNA sequence: TGCAGCGTTGAGCCCAGGGTGGGAGGTGGGACCCAGTACTTC.